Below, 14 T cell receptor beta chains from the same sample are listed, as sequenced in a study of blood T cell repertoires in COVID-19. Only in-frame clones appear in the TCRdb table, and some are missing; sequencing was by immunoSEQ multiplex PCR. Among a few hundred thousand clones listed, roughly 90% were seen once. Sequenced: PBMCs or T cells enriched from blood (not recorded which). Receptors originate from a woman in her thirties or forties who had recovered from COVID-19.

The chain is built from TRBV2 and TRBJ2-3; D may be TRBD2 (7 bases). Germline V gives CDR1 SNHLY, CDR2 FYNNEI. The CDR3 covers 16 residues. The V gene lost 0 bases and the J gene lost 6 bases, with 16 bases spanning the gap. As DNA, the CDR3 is TGTGCCAGCAGTGAAGCGCTCGGCGGGGGCTACGATACGCAGTATTTT. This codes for CASSEALGGGYDTQYF.

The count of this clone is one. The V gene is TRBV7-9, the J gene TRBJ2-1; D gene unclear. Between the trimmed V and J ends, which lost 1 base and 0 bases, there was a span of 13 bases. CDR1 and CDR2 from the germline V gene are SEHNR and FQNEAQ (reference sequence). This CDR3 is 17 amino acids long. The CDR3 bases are TGTGCCAGCAGCTTAGGGCGAACGTGGAGCTCCTACAATGAGCAGTTCTTC. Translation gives CASSLGRTWSSYNEQFF.

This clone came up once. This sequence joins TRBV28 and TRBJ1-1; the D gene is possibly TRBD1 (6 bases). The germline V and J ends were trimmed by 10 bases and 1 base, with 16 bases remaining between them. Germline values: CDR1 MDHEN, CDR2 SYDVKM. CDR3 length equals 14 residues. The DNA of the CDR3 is TGTGCCATCCGGCAGGGACAACGGAACACTGAAGCTTTCTTT. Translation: CAIRQGQRNTEAFF.

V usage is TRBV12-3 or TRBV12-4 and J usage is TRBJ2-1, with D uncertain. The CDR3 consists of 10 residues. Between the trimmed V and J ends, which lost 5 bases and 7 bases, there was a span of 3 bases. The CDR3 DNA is TGTGCCAGCAGTCTTAATGAGCAGTTCTTC. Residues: CASSLNEQFF.

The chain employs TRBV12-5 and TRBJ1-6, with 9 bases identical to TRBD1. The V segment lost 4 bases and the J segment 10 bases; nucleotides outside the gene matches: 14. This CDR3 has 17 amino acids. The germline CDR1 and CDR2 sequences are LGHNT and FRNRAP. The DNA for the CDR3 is TGTGCTAGTGGTTCGGGATCAGGCGGGACAGGGATCTCACCCCTCCACTTT. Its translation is CASGSGSGGTGISPLHF.

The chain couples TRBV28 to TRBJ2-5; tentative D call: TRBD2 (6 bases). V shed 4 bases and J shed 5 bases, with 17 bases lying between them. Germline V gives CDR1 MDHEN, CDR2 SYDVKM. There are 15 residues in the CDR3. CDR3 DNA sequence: TGTGCCAGCAGTTCCACCCAACGGGAGCGGGAGACCCAGTACTTC. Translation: CASSSTQRERETQYF.

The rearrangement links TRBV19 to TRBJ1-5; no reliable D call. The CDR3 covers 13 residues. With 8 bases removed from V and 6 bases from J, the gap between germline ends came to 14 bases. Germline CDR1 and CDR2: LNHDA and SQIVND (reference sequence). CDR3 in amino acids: CASHGRVGQPQHF. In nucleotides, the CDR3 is TGTGCCAGTCACGGGAGGGTAGGTCAGCCCCAGCATTTT.

CDR3 nucleotides: TGTGCCAGCAGTCGCACAGTCAGCAATGAGCAGTTCTTC. It specifies CASSRTVSNEQFF. J is TRBJ2-1 and V is TRBV25-1, with D unresolved. This CDR3 has 13 amino acids. Trimming took off 5 bases at V and 6 bases at J, with 11 bases between the two ends. CDR1 and CDR2 (germline): MGHDK, SYGVNS.

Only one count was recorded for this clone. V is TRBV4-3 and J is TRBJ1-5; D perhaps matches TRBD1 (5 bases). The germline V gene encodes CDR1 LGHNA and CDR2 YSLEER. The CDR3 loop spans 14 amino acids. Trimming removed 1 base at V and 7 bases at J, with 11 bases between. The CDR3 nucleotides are TGCGCCAGCAGCCAAGTTCCCGGGGGGCAGCCCCAGCATTTT. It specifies CASSQVPGGQPQHF.

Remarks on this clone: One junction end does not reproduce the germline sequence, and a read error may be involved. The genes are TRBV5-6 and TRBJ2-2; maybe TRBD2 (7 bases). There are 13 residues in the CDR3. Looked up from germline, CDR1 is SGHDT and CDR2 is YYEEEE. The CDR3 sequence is CASRRGGTGELFF. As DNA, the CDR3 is TGTGCCAGCAGGAGGGGGGGCACCGGGGAGCTATTTTTT. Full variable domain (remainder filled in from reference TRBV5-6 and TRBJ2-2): DAGVTQSPTHLIKTRGQQVTLRCSPKSGHDTVSWYQQALGQGPQFIFQYYEEEERQRGNFPDRFSGHQFPNYSSELNVNALLLGDSALYLCASRRGGTGELFFGEGSRLTVL.

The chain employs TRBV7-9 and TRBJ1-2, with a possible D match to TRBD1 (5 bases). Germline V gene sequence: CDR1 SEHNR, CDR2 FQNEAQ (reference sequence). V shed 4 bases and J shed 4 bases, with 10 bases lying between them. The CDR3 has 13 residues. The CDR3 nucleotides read TGTGCCAGCAGCTGGGGCAGCTTCTATGGCTACACCTTC. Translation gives CASSWGSFYGYTF.

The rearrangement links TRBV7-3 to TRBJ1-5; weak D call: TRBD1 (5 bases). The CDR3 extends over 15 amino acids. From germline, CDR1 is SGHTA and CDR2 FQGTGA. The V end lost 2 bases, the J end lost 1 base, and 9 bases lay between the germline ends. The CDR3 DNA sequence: TGTGCCAGCAGCTTATTGAAGGGGAGCAATCAGCCCCAGCATTTT. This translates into CASSLLKGSNQPQHF.

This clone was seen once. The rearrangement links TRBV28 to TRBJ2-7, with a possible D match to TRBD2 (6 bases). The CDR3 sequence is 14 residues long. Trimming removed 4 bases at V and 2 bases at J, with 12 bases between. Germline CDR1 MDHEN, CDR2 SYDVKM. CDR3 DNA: TGTGCCAGCAGTTCCGGGACTTATGCCTACGAGCAGTACTTC. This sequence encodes CASSSGTYAYEQYF. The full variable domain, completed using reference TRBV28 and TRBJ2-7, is DVKVTQSSRYLVKRTGEKVFLECVQDMDHENMFWYRQDPGLGLRLIYFSYDVKMKEKGDIPEGYSVSREKKERFSLILESASTNQTSMYLCASSSGTYAYEQYFGPGTRLTVT.

CDR3 residues: CASSPIGQGLHSPLHF. DNA for the CDR3: TGTGCCAGCTCACCAATCGGACAGGGTCTACATTCACCCCTCCACTTT. This chain joins TRBV18 and TRBJ1-6, with TRBD1 matching 8 bases. From germline, CDR1 is KGHSH and CDR2 LQKENI. The CDR3 totals 16 residues. Trimming took 2 bases from V and 8 from J; bases not matched to a gene: 8.